Sequencing of this TCR beta chain was carried out in a study of T cells in Graves' hyperthyroidism and ophthalmopathy. Amplification yielded TCR beta CDR3 regions, with RNA transcripts as the source. A set of HTBI primers served as the primers for a first-round RT-PCR of the TCR CDR3. TCRdb reprocessed the multiplex PCR reads with MiXCR, giving one entry per CDR3 protein. The table has roughly 750,000 distinct CDR3 sequences, over 15% seen once. The CDR3 contains 14 residues. With 5 bases removed from V and 5 bases from J, the gap between germline ends came to 13 bases. There are a few counts of this clonotype. The authors deemed Graves' hyperthyroidism stable absent ophthalmopathy progression within 18 months. The authors took PBMCs from roughly 10 ml fresh peripheral blood.

The receptor comes from a man aged 18 to 30 with Graves' hyperthyroidism. The sample was blood. The J gene is TRBJ1-5, the V gene TRBV12-3 or TRBV12-4; D not resolved. The CDR3 reads CASSPGVVHQPQHF. The CDR3 DNA follows: TGTGCCAGCAGTCCCGGCGTAGTCCATCAGCCCCAGCATTTT.